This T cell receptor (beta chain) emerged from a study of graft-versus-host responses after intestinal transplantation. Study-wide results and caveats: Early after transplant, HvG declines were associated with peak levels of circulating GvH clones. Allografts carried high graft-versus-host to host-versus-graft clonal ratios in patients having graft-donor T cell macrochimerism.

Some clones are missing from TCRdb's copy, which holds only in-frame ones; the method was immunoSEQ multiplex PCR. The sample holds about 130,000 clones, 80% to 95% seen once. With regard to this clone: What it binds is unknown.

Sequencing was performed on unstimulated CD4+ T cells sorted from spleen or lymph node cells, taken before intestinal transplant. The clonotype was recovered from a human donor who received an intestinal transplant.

CDR3 sequence reads: CASSYGTGNGETQYF. The CDR3 DNA follows: TGCGCCAGCAGCTACGGGACAGGGAATGGAGAGACCCAGTACTTC. The chain links TRBV5-1 to TRBJ2-5, with 9 bases matching TRBD1. CDR1 is SGHRS and CDR2 is YFSETQ in the germline V gene. V was clipped by 3 bases and J by 4 bases; unmatched bases: 7. This CDR3 is 15 amino acids long.